Each of the 10 T cell receptor beta chains below was sequenced from the same sample in a study of regulatory T cells in long-lasting Graves disease. Described time point: newly diagnosed GD, antithyroid drugs for less than 3 months. The TCR library was made from RNA extracted from PBMCs. TCR beta libraries were built with iRepertoire HTBI primers and Arm-PCR of CDR3 regions. TCRdb itself ran the multiplex PCR reads through MiXCR, one entry per CDR3 protein. The sample carries hundreds of thousands of distinct CDR3 sequences, about a sixth recorded once. The same specimen was also included in a second study, on T cells in Graves' hyperthyroidism and ophthalmopathy.

The sample here was peripheral blood mononuclear cells (PBMCs), taken at new diagnosis, from a patient treated with antithyroid drugs. The receptors stem from a woman under 40 with Graves disease.

This clonotype was observed at least ten times. This chain joins TRBV12-3 or TRBV12-4 and TRBJ2-5; D is undetermined. V was shortened by 6 bases and J by 7 bases, with 9 bases between the two germline ends. The CDR3 has 11 amino acids. CDR3 sequence reads: CASSDTRTQYF. The CDR3 DNA is TGTGCCAGCAGCGATACGCGGACCCAGTACTTC.

This clonotype was detected a few times. In nucleotides, the CDR3 is TGTGCCAGCAGTCAACTTTCCAGTGCGGACACTGAAGCTTTCTTT. It is translated as CASSQLSSADTEAFF. The chain combines TRBV6-1 with TRBJ1-1; D gene ambiguous. This CDR3 contains 15 residues. CDR1 is MNHNS, CDR2 SASEGT, per germline. Trimming shortened V by 5 bases and J by 3 bases, and 16 bases separated the two germline ends.

This clonotype came up a few times. The J gene is TRBJ1-3, the V gene TRBV18, with 7 bases aligning to TRBD1. The CDR3 is 14 residues long. V shed 8 bases, J shed 0 bases, and the junction held 4 bases outside the gene matches. Per the germline V gene, CDR1 is KGHSH and CDR2 is LQKENI. CDR3 DNA sequence: TGTGCCAGCCTGGGACAGACCTCTGGAAACACCATATATTTT. Protein product: CASLGQTSGNTIYF.

This clonotype appeared many times. This chain joins TRBV11-2 and TRBJ1-1, with TRBD1 as a possible D gene (5 bases). V was shortened by 7 bases and J by 0 bases, with 15 bases between the two germline ends. This CDR3 is built from 15 residues. Looked up from germline, CDR1 is SGHAT and CDR2 is FQNNGV. CDR3 sequence: CASTSSGKMNTEAFF. CDR3 DNA sequence: TGTGCCAGCACTAGTTCAGGGAAGATGAACACTGAAGCTTTCTTT.

The chain recombines TRBV6-5 with TRBJ2-7; D perhaps matches TRBD1 (5 bases). Germline CDR1 is MNHEY and CDR2 is SVGAGI. With 3 bases removed from V and 0 bases from J, the gap between germline ends came to 24 bases. There are 19 residues in the CDR3. CDR3 DNA: TGTGCCAGCAGTTATACCTTCAGCGTCGACAGTTATGGCTCCTACGAGCAGTACTTC. Its protein is CASSYTFSVDSYGSYEQYF.

A few counts support this clonotype. The rearrangement joins TRBV7-8 to TRBJ2-3, with TRBD2 identical over 7 bases. CDR3 length equals 16 residues. V trimming: 4 bases; J trimming: 1 base; junction bases outside the gene matches: 8. The germline V gene has CDR1 SGHVS and CDR2 FQNEAQ. CDR3 residues: CASSYGRTRRTDTQYF. CDR3 coding DNA: TGTGCCAGCAGCTACGGGCGGACTAGACGCACAGATACGCAGTATTTT.

A word on this clonotype: A much larger clone lies one base from this, so it may be a read error. Because the CDR3's place on the DNA is in doubt, the DNA is left out and the CDR3 is given as listed by TCRdb. V and J are TRBV30 and TRBJ1-5; whether TRBD1, the table's D call, matches the DNA was not checked. From its first to its last residue, the CDR3 has 12 amino acids. The germline V gene encodes CDR1 GTSNPN and CDR2 SVGIG (reference sequence). CDR3 region: CAWAGGSEPLHF.

This chain joins TRBV11-3 and TRBJ1-4; no clear D gene. V lost 2 bases and J 7 bases, leaving 11 bases between the germline ends. The germline CDR1 and CDR2 sequences are SGHNT and YENEEA. The CDR3 is 14 residues long. The DNA for the CDR3 is TGTGCCAGCAGCTTAACACGGCTGGGTGAAAAACTGTTTTTT. Translating it yields CASSLTRLGEKLFF.

This clonotype appeared many times. The chain joins TRBV20-1 to TRBJ1-6, with D possibly being TRBD1 (6 bases). The CDR3 contains 16 residues. The V gene lost 4 bases and the J gene lost 0 bases, with 13 bases spanning the gap. Germline loops: CDR1 DFQATT, CDR2 SNEGSKA (reference sequence). The CDR3 is CSATRTASSYNSPLHF. CDR3 nucleotide sequence: TGCAGTGCTACCCGGACAGCCAGCTCCTATAATTCACCCCTCCACTTT.

V and J are TRBV3-1 and TRBJ2-7; TRBD2 aligns across 7 bases. This CDR3 has 15 residues. The V gene end was trimmed by 5 bases and the J gene end by 3 bases; junction bases not matched to a gene: 10. Germline V gene data show CDR1 as LGHDT and CDR2 as YNNKEL (reference sequence). CDR3 residues: CASSGESGGSYEQYF. The CDR3 region has the DNA TGTGCCAGCAGCGGGGAGAGTGGCGGGAGCTACGAGCAGTACTTC.